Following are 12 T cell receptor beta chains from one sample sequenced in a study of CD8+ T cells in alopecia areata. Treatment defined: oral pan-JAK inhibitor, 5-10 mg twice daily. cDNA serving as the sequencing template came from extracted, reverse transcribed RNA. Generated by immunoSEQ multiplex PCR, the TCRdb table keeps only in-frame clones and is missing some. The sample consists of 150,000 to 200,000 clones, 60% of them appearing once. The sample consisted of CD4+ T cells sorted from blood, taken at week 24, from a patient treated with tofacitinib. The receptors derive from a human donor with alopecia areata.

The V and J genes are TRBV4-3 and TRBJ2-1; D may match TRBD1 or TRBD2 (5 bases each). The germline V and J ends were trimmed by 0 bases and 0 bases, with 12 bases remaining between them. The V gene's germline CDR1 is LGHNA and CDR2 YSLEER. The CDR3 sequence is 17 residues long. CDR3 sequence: CASSQDLRGSSYNEQFF. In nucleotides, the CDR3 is TGCGCCAGCAGCCAAGATCTCCGGGGCAGCTCCTACAATGAGCAGTTCTTC.

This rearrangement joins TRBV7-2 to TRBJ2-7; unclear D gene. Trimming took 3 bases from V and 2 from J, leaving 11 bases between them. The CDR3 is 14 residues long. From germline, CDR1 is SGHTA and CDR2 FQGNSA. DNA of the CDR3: TGTGCCAGCAGCTTCTCACAGACCACCTACGAGCAGTACTTC. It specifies CASSFSQTTYEQYF.

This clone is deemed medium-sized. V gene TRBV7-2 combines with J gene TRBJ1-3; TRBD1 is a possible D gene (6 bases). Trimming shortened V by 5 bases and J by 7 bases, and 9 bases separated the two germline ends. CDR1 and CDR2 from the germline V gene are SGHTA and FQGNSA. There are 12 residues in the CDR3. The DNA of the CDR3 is TGTGCCAGCAGCCGTGACAGGAACACCATATATTTT. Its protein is CASSRDRNTIYF.

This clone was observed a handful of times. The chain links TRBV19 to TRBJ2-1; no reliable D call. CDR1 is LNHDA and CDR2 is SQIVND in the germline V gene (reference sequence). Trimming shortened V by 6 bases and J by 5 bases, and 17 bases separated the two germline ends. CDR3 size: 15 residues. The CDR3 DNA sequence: TGTGCCAGTAGCCCGATCGGAAAAACCGACAATGAGCAGTTCTTC. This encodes CASSPIGKTDNEQFF.

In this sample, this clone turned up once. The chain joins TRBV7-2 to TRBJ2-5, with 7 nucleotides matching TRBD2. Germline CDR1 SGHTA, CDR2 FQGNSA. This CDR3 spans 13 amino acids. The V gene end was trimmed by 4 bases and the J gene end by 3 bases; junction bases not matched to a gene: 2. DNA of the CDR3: TGTGCCAGCAGCTCTAGCGGTAAAGAGACCCAGTACTTC. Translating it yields CASSSSGKETQYF.

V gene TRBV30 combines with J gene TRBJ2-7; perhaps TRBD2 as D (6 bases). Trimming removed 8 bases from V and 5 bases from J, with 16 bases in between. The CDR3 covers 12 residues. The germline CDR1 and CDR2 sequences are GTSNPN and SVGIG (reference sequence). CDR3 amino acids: CARGTPNNEQYF. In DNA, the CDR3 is TGTGCCCGCGGGACGCCGAATAACGAGCAGTACTTC.

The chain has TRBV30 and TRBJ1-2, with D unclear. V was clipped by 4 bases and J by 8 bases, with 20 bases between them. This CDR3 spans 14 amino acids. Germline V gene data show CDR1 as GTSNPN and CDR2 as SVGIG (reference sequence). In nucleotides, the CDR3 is TGTGCCTGGATTAGAATCCCCGGGTCGGGGGGCTACACCTTC. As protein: CAWIRIPGSGGYTF.

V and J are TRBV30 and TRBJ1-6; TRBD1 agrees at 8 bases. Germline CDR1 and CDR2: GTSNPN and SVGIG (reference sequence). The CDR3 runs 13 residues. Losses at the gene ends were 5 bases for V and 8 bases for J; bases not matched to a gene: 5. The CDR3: CAWATGGDSPLHF. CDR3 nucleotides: TGTGCCTGGGCCACAGGGGGGGATTCACCCCTCCACTTT.

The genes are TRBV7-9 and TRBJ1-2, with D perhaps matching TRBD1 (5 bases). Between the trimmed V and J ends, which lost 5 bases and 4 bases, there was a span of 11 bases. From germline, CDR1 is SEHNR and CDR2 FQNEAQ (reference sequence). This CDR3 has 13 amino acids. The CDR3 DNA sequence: TGTGCCAGCAGCCCCGGGGACTTCTATGGCTACACCTTC. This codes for CASSPGDFYGYTF. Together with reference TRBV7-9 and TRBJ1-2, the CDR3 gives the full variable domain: DTGVSQNPRHKITKRGQNVTFRCDPISEHNRLYWYRQTLGQGPEFLTYFQNEAQLEKSRLLSDRFSAERPKGSFSTLEIQRTEQGDSAMYLCASSPGDFYGYTFGSGTRLTVV.

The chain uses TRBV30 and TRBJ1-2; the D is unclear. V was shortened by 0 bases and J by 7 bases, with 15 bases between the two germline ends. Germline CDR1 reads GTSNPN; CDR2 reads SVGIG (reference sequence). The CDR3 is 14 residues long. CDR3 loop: CAWSVQRGFAGYTF. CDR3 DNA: TGTGCCTGGAGTGTACAACGGGGTTTTGCTGGCTACACCTTC.

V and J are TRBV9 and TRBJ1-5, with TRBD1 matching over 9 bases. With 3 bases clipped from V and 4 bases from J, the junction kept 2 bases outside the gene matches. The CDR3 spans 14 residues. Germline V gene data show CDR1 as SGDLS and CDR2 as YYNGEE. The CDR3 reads CASSGQGENQPQHF. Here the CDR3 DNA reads TGTGCCAGCAGCGGACAGGGGGAAAATCAGCCCCAGCATTTT.

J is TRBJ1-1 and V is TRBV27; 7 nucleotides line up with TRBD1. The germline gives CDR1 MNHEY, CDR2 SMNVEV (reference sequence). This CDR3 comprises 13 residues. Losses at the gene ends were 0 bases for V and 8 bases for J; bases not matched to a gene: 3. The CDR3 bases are TGTGCCAGCAGTTTATCCACGACAGGGGAAGCTTTCTTT. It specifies CASSLSTTGEAFF.